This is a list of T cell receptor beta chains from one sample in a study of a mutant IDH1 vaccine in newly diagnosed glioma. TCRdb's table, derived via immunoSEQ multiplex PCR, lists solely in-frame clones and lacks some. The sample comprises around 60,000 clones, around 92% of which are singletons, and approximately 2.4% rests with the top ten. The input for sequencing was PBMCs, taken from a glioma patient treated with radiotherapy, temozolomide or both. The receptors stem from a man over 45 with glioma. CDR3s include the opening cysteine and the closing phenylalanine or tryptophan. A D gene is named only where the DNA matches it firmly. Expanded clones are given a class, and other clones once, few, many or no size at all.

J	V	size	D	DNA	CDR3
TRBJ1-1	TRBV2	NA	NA	TGTGCCAGCGGTTCGGGCGGAGCAGGGAGAGGTGAAGCTTTCTTT	CASGSGGAGRGEAFF
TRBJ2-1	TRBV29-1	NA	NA	TGCAGCGTTGAAGGTTGGAAAACAGTCTACAATGAGCAGTTCTTC	CSVEGWKTVYNEQFF
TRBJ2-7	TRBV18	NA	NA	TGTGCCAGCTCGCTACGGGAGCCCCACGAGCAGTACTTC	CASSLREPHEQYF
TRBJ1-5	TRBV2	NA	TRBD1	TGTGCCAGCAGTGACCACTGGACAGGAGGTAATCAGCCCCAGCATTTT	CASSDHWTGGNQPQHF
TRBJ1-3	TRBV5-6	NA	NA	TGTGCCAGCAGCTTGTACCGGACGCCGCGCACAAACACCATATATTTT	CASSLYRTPRTNTIYF
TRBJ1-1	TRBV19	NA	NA	TGTGCCAGCTGGAGAGGCAGTACTGAAGCTTTCTTT	CASWRGSTEAFF
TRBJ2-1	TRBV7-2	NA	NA	TGTGCCAGCAGGGAGGGGGGGATTTCCTACAATGAGCAGTTCTTC	CASREGGISYNEQFF
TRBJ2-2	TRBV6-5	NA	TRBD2	TGTGCCAGCAACCCTAGCGGGGTTAACACCGGGGAGCTGTTTTTT	CASNPSGVNTGELFF
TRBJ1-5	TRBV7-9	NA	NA	TGTGCCAGCAGCCAAAATAGCAATCAGCCCCAGCATTTT	CASSQNSNQPQHF
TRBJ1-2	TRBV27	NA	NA	TGTGCCAGCAGTTTATATCCCAGAAACTATGGCTACACCTTC	CASSLYPRNYGYTF
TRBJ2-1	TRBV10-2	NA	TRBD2	TGCGCCAGCAGTGCCGGGCTAGCGGGAGTTAGTTACTACAATGAGCAGTTCTTC	CASSAGLAGVSYYNEQFF
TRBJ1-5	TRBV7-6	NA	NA	TGTGCCAGCAGCTTAGGTCAGGGCCAGCATTTT	CASSLGQGQHF
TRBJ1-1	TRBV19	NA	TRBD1	TGTGCCAGTACCCAGACAGGGGGCAACACTGAAGCTTTCTTT	CASTQTGGNTEAFF
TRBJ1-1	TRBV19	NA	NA	TGTGCCAGTAGTATAGGTAACACTGAAGCTTTCTTT	CASSIGNTEAFF
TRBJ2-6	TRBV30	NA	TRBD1	TGTGCCTGGAGTGGGACCGGGACAGGGGGACTTTTGGGCTCTGGGGCCAACGTCCTGACTTTC	CAWSGTGTGGLLGSGANVLTF
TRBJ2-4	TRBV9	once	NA	TGTGCCAGCAGCGCGGACGGCATTCAGTACTTC	CASSADGIQYF
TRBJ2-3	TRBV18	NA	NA	TGTGCCAGCTCACCAGGACGGGGGAGCACAGATACGCAGTATTTT	CASSPGRGSTDTQYF
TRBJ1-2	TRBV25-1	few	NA	TGTGCCAGCAAGCTGGGTGAGGATGGCTACACCTTC	CASKLGEDGYTF
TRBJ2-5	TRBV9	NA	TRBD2	TGTGCCAGCAGCGTAGGCGGGGGGGCACGGGAGACCCAGTACTTC	CASSVGGGARETQYF
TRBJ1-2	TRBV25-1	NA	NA	TGTGCCAGCAAGTCCGACACCAACTATGGCTACACCTTC	CASKSDTNYGYTF
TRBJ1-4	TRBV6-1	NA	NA	TGTGCCAGCAAGAGAAGTGCAACTAATGAAAAACTGTTTTTT	CASKRSATNEKLFF
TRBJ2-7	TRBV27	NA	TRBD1	TGTGCCAGCAGTTTTTCCGACAGGGACGAGCAGTACTTC	CASSFSDRDEQYF
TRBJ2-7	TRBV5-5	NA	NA	TGTGCCAGCAGCCGGGGAGGCGAGGGGGACTCCTACGAGCAGTACTTC	CASSRGGEGDSYEQYF
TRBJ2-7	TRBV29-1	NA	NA	TGCAGCGTTGATCTGGCGCGGACGGGCGAGCAGTACTTC	CSVDLARTGEQYF
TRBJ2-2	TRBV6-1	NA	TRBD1	TGTGCCAGCAGTGAACGGGACAGGGCAAACACCGGGGAGCTGTTTTTT	CASSERDRANTGELFF
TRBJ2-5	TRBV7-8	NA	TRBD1	TGTGCCAGCAGCTCAGGACAGGGGGTGAAGGAGACCCAGTACTTC	CASSSGQGVKETQYF
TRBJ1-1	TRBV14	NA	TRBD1	TGTGCCAGCAGCCGTGTGAGACAGGGGGTAACTGAAGCTTTCTTT	CASSRVRQGVTEAFF
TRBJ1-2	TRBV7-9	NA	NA	TGTGCCAGCAGCCGAGAGGGCACAGTTAACTATGGCTACACCTTC	CASSREGTVNYGYTF